This passage covers 28 T cell receptor beta chains from one sample sequenced in a study of cytomegalovirus exposure and HLA in healthy donors (dated by TCRdb to 2017 to 2019). Libraries were constructed by the immunoSEQ multiplex PCR assay. For the multiplex PCR, a mixture combining 60 forward primers for TCR Vbeta segments and 13 reverse primers for TCR Jbeta segments was used. TCRdb limited this immuneACCESS table to in-frame rearrangements with V and J called. A share of clones is missing; checked studies link under half to unresolved V genes, and the rest is unexplained. A total of about 38,000 clones appear in this sample, 86% of them only once. Approximately 10% of the sample belongs to the ten largest clones. The sequencing sample was made of PBMCs. These receptors came from a woman aged 40 to 55 in good health and CMV-seropositive.

The chain couples TRBV5-6 to TRBJ2-3; a possible D gene is TRBD2 (6 bases). The germline V gene encodes CDR1 SGHDT and CDR2 YYEEEE. The CDR3 sequence is 16 residues long. Trimming cost V 3 bases and J 2 bases, with 16 bases left between them. Written as DNA, the CDR3 is TGTGCCAGCAGCTCGCTTAGCGGCCAGCACACAGATACGCAGTATTTT. It specifies CASSSLSGQHTDTQYF.

The sample holds a few counts of this clone. This chain uses TRBV10-3 with TRBJ1-2, with D possibly being TRBD1 (6 bases). The germline V and J ends were trimmed by 7 bases and 8 bases, with 20 bases remaining between them. The CDR3 runs 14 residues. The germline V gene encodes CDR1 ENHRY and CDR2 SYGVKD. CDR3: CAITGEIRTGGYTF. DNA for the CDR3: TGTGCCATCACAGGGGAAATCCGGACGGGCGGCTACACCTTC.

For the CDR3, the DNA is TGTGCCAGCAGTTACTCGTTGGCAGAAGATGGCTACACCTTC. Protein product: CASSYSLAEDGYTF. The chain recombines TRBV6-6 with TRBJ1-2; no firm D call. The germline CDR1 and CDR2 sequences are MNHNY and SVGAGI (reference sequence). The CDR3 contains 14 residues. V lost 0 bases to trimming and J lost 6 bases, with 11 bases between them.

This clone was seen once. The V gene is TRBV27, the J gene TRBJ2-7; no reliable D call. The CDR3 sequence is 15 residues long. The germline V and J ends were trimmed by 3 bases and 2 bases, with 14 bases remaining between them. The germline gives CDR1 MNHEY, CDR2 SMNVEV (reference sequence). Here the CDR3 DNA reads TGTGCCAGCAGTTTTATCCTTAACTCGCCCTACGAGCAGTACTTC. Translating it yields CASSFILNSPYEQYF.

The rearrangement links TRBV4-3 to TRBJ2-1; D remains unclear. Between the trimmed V and J ends, which lost 1 base and 10 bases, there was a span of 11 bases. Germline CDR1 reads LGHNA; CDR2 reads YSLEER. The CDR3 length is 13 residues. The CDR3 nucleotides read TGCGCCAGCAGCCAAGTCCTAGGCTGGGAGCAGTTCTTC. It yields the protein CASSQVLGWEQFF.

This sequence joins TRBV19 and TRBJ1-3; D gene uncertain. The germline V gene has CDR1 LNHDA and CDR2 SQIVND (reference sequence). V lost 3 bases to trimming and J lost 1 base, with 7 bases between them. This CDR3 contains 14 residues. CDR3 sequence: CASSIGVSGNTIYF. The CDR3 DNA sequence: TGTGCCAGTAGTATCGGGGTTTCTGGAAACACCATATATTTT. Using reference TRBV19 and TRBJ1-3 for the parts outside the CDR3, the full variable domain is DGGITQSPKYLFRKEGQNVTLSCEQNLNHDAMYWYRQDPGQGLRLIYYSQIVNDFQKGDIAEGYSVSREKKESFPLTVTSAQKNPTAFYLCASSIGVSGNTIYFGEGSWLTVV.

V gene TRBV10-3 combines with J gene TRBJ1-3; 8 bases map to TRBD1. In germline, CDR1 is ENHRY, CDR2 SYGVKD. The ends lost 0 bases at V and 3 bases at J; junction bases unmatched: 4. The CDR3 consists of 16 residues. The CDR3 spells CAISESGTGGGNTIYF. The CDR3 nucleotides read TGTGCCATCAGTGAGTCGGGGACAGGAGGTGGAAACACCATATATTTT.

The chain links TRBV9 to TRBJ1-1; 10 bases map to TRBD1. Looked up from germline, CDR1 is SGDLS and CDR2 is YYNGEE. This CDR3 comprises 15 residues. V dropped 3 bases and J dropped 3; count of bases not matched to a gene: 5. CDR3 amino acids: CASSARQGADTEAFF. In DNA form, the CDR3 reads TGTGCCAGCAGCGCGAGACAGGGGGCGGACACTGAAGCTTTCTTT.

The chain recombines TRBV7-9 with TRBJ2-3; D is undetermined. Looked up from germline, CDR1 is SEHNR and CDR2 is FQNEAQ (reference sequence). The CDR3 length is 9 residues. Trimming shortened V by 10 bases and J by 11 bases, and 10 bases separated the two germline ends. The CDR3, as DNA: TGTGCCATCGATGTCAGGCAGTATTTT. This gives the protein CAIDVRQYF.

V usage is TRBV25-1 and J usage is TRBJ2-7; D might be TRBD2 (6 bases). The V end lost 5 bases, the J end lost 0 bases, and 20 bases lay between the germline ends. The CDR3 is 17 residues long. Germline CDR1 reads MGHDK; CDR2 reads SYGVNS. The CDR3 DNA reads as TGTGCCAGCAGTCCATTGGGGTCGGATAGCGGCTCCTACGAGCAGTACTTC. This sequence encodes CASSPLGSDSGSYEQYF.

The V call is TRBV7-2, the J call TRBJ2-4, with a possible D match to TRBD1 (6 bases). The V gene's germline CDR1 is SGHTA and CDR2 FQGNSA. V lost 2 bases to trimming and J lost 5 bases, with 7 bases between them. This CDR3 spans 13 amino acids. The CDR3 sequence: CASSLKGENIQYF. The CDR3 region has the DNA TGTGCCAGCAGCTTAAAGGGGGAAAACATTCAGTACTTC.

This clone has just one count. J is TRBJ1-3 and V is TRBV6-5; D possibly corresponds to TRBD1 (5 bases). V gave up 2 bases and J gave up 1 base, with 9 bases separating them. This CDR3 region has 15 residues. Germline values: CDR1 MNHEY, CDR2 SVGAGI. CDR3 in DNA: TGTGCCAGCAGTTACCAGGGTGGGTCTGGAAACACCATATATTTT. It translates to CASSYQGGSGNTIYF.

The chain links TRBV5-1 to TRBJ1-4; D is unresolved. V gave up 1 base and J gave up 0 bases, with 4 bases separating them. Germline CDR1 and CDR2: SGHRS and YFSETQ. This CDR3 has 14 residues. DNA of the CDR3: TGCGCCAGCAGCTTGACAGCAACTAATGAAAAACTGTTTTTT. It specifies CASSLTATNEKLFF.

This chain joins TRBV5-1 and TRBJ1-4; the D gene is possibly TRBD1 (5 bases). Trimming took off 4 bases at V and 8 bases at J, with 21 bases between the two ends. Germline CDR1 and CDR2: SGHRS and YFSETQ. The CDR3 is 16 residues long. CDR3 coding DNA: TGCGCCAGCAGCCCACTCGAGCAGGGTGGCCTGGAAAAACTGTTTTTT. Translated, it gives CASSPLEQGGLEKLFF.

CDR3 nucleotides: TGCGCCAGCAGCCAAGAGTTAAGGGACAGGGGCTATGGCTACACCTTC. Translating it yields CASSQELRDRGYGYTF. V and J are TRBV4-3 and TRBJ1-2, with 10 bases fitting TRBD1. The CDR3 is made up of 16 amino acids. V was clipped by 0 bases and J by 4 bases; unmatched bases: 5. In germline, CDR1 is LGHNA, CDR2 YSLEER.

This rearrangement joins TRBV27 to TRBJ2-2; no firm D call. V was clipped by 3 bases and J by 3 bases, with 8 bases between them. Germline CDR1 and CDR2: MNHEY and SMNVEV (reference sequence). The CDR3 length is 14 residues. Here the CDR3 reads CASSFIQYTGELFF. In nucleotides, the CDR3 is TGTGCCAGCAGTTTCATACAGTACACCGGGGAGCTGTTTTTT.

The V call is TRBV5-1, the J call TRBJ1-1; no clear D. This CDR3 has 15 residues. From germline, CDR1 is SGHRS and CDR2 YFSETQ. The germline V and J ends were trimmed by 3 bases and 4 bases, with 16 bases remaining between them. CDR3 sequence reads: CASSSYSARGTEAFF. In DNA form, the CDR3 reads TGCGCCAGCAGCTCATACTCCGCGCGGGGCACTGAAGCTTTCTTT.

The V gene is TRBV19, the J gene TRBJ2-1; 8 bases match TRBD2. The V gene's germline CDR1 is LNHDA and CDR2 SQIVND (reference sequence). This CDR3 region has 15 residues. The ends lost 3 bases at V and 4 bases at J; junction bases unmatched: 5. DNA for the CDR3: TGTGCCAGTAGTATTGGCGGGGGGACTTACAATGAGCAGTTCTTC. It codes for CASSIGGGTYNEQFF.

This clone was seen only once. The genes are TRBV6-5 and TRBJ1-5; D perhaps matches TRBD1 (6 bases). This CDR3 is built from 14 residues. CDR1 is MNHEY, CDR2 SVGAGI, per germline. Trimming left V 0 bases short and J 8 bases short, with 11 bases between. The CDR3 spells CASSYSTGSEPQHF. Here the CDR3 DNA reads TGTGCCAGCAGTTACTCTACAGGGAGTGAGCCCCAGCATTTT.

Worth noting for this clone: One junction end does not reproduce the germline sequence, and a read error may be involved. The chain has TRBV7-9 and TRBJ2-7; the D is unclear. The CDR3 has 11 residues. In germline, CDR1 is SEHNR, CDR2 FQNEAQ (reference sequence). The CDR3: CSSSRFGEQYF. The DNA of the CDR3 is TGTTCCAGCAGCCGCTTCGGCGAGCAGTACTTC. Full variable domain (missing parts from reference TRBV7-9 and TRBJ2-7): DTGVSQNPRHKITKRGQNVTFRCDPISEHNRLYWYRQTLGQGPEFLTYFQNEAQLEKSRLLSDRFSAERPKGSFSTLEIQRTEQGDSAMYLCSSSRFGEQYFGPGTRLTVT.

The chain couples TRBV7-2 to TRBJ2-7; 8 bases fit TRBD2. The CDR3 is 14 residues long. J was trimmed by 3 bases and V by 5 bases; bases with no gene match: 6. The germline gives CDR1 SGHTA, CDR2 FQGNSA. The CDR3 DNA reads TGTGCCAGCAGCCTGAGCGGGGGCCGCTACGAGCAGTACTTC. It translates to CASSLSGGRYEQYF.

The chain recombines TRBV6-1 with TRBJ1-3; D not resolved. The CDR3 has 15 residues. The ends were cut back, 6 bases at V and 0 bases at J, with 12 bases in the middle. The V gene's germline CDR1 is MNHNS and CDR2 SASEGT. In DNA form, the CDR3 reads TGTGCCAGCAGATCAGGCGGGCGCTCTGGAAACACCATATATTTT. Translating it yields CASRSGGRSGNTIYF.

The rearrangement links TRBV5-4 to TRBJ1-1; D is perhaps TRBD1 (6 bases). The CDR3 spans 14 residues. Deletions cut 1 base from V and 3 bases from J, with 10 bases between. Germline CDR1 reads SGHNT; CDR2 reads YYREEE (reference sequence). The CDR3 reads CASSLTNRDTEAFF. The DNA of the CDR3 is TGTGCCAGCAGCTTGACAAACAGGGACACTGAAGCTTTCTTT.

The chain has TRBV6-6 and TRBJ1-2, with 8 positions matching TRBD1. J lost 2 bases, V lost 6 bases, and 8 bases had no gene match. CDR1 and CDR2 from the germline V gene are MNHNY and SVGAGI (reference sequence). This CDR3 region has 15 residues. The CDR3 DNA sequence: TGTGCCAGCAGCACCCGGACAGGGAAGAACTATGGCTACACCTTC. This gives the protein CASSTRTGKNYGYTF.

This clone has just a few counts. The chain has TRBV10-3 and TRBJ1-1; tentative D call: TRBD1 (6 bases). The ends were cut back, 6 bases at V and 6 bases at J, with 17 bases in the middle. The CDR3 covers 14 residues. Germline V lookup: CDR1 ENHRY, CDR2 SYGVKD. The DNA of the CDR3 is TGTGCCATCAGACCCACAGGGATTGGCGCTGAAGCTTTCTTT. Its protein product is CAIRPTGIGAEAFF.

J is TRBJ1-5 and V is TRBV28, with a tentative D call TRBD1 (6 bases). Germline V gene lookup returns CDR1 MDHEN and CDR2 SYDVKM. Trimming left V 4 bases short and J 12 bases short, with 10 bases between. The CDR3 covers 11 residues. The DNA of the CDR3 is TGTGCCAGCAGTTCAGGGGTTTTCCAGCATTTT. Protein product: CASSSGVFQHF.

The V call is TRBV6-1, the J call TRBJ2-7; D might be TRBD2 (6 bases). The germline V and J ends were trimmed by 7 bases and 3 bases, with 16 bases remaining between them. Germline V gives CDR1 MNHNS, CDR2 SASEGT. The CDR3 is 14 residues long. CDR3 region: CASKFPSEGYEQYF. For the CDR3, the DNA is TGTGCCAGCAAGTTCCCTAGCGAGGGCTACGAGCAGTACTTC.

DNA for the CDR3: TGTGCCAGCAGATACAGGGTGGAAAAACTGTTTTTT. This codes for CASRYRVEKLFF. J is TRBJ1-4 and V is TRBV2; D is possibly TRBD1 (6 bases). Trimming pared 6 bases from V and 8 bases from J, leaving 10 bases between. The length of the CDR3 is 12 residues. CDR1 is SNHLY and CDR2 is FYNNEI in the germline V gene.